The T cell receptor beta chain under discussion was sequenced for a study of tumor-infiltrating lymphocytes in primary liver carcinoma. About the study: Sample yields of productive TCRbeta reads, ranging from roughly 3.65 to 8 million, were similar across tissue types.

From roughly 500 ng total RNA, TCR beta cDNA was generated with a primer in the constant region. Employing slightly modified ARM-PCR, three nested multiplex PCR rounds were run, and these gave rise to the TCR beta libraries. Use of TRBV1-TRBV30 forward primers with a C-beta reverse primer characterized the first two PCR rounds, which lasted about 9 cycles each. MiXCR, applied by TCRdb to the multiplex PCR reads, yields one record per CDR3 protein. The data hold approximately 330,000 distinct CDR3 sequences, with around 60% observed a single time. The CDR3 length is 15 residues. Per germline, CDR1 LGHNA and CDR2 YSLEER. V gave up 4 bases and J gave up 8 bases, with 20 bases separating them. Blood RNA came from unsorted whole blood; germline DNA was also extracted. Prior to the surgical procedure, about 3.7 milliliters of peripheral blood were collected.

The origin of this receptor is a man aged 40-50 years with primary liver carcinoma and hepatitis B virus infection. V gene TRBV4-3 combines with J gene TRBJ1-2; D unresolved. Sequencing input: peripheral blood. The DNA for the CDR3 is TGCGCCAGCAGCCTCTCTTCGGATAGGACCCTGGGCTACACCTTC. Translation: CASSLSSDRTLGYTF.